Sequencing of this T cell receptor (beta chain) was carried out in a study of cytomegalovirus exposure and HLA in healthy donors. Regarding this clone: The antigen remains undetermined.

Libraries were prepared by immunoSEQ multiplex PCR; TCRdb keeps only in-frame clonotypes and omits some of them. The sample lists more than 70,000 clones, 96% occurring once. Study-level points and caveats: Most TCR sequences were uncommon, yet certain public TCRs appeared in many donors. CMV antigen specificity of three CMV-associated chains was confirmed in vitro. Accounts indicate the classifier identified cytomegalovirus status with strong specificity and sensitivity. First-cohort TCR clusters were later found to tend to co-occur in the approximately 110 validation repertoires.

The sequencing input was PBMCs. The clonotype was recovered from a man younger than 30 in good health and CMV-seropositive.

In DNA, the CDR3 is TGCGCCAGCAGCCAATTTACAGGGGATGAAAAACTGTTTTTT. Translated: CASSQFTGDEKLFF. V and J are TRBV4-1 and TRBJ1-4; 7 bases are a match to TRBD1. In germline, CDR1 is MGHRA, CDR2 YSYEKL. The CDR3 contains 14 residues. V was pared by 2 bases and J by 6 bases, with 3 bases of the junction left unmatched.